These 2 T cell receptor beta chains came from one sample sequenced in a study of cytomegalovirus exposure and HLA in healthy donors. The table came from immunoSEQ multiplex PCR; TCRdb's copy has only in-frame clones and leaves some out. The sample lists 250,000 to 400,000 clones, roughly 86% occurring once. What was sequenced was PBMCs. These TCRs come from a young man in good health and CMV-seronegative.

This sequence joins TRBV19 and TRBJ1-6; 8 nucleotides agree with TRBD1. The CDR3 extends over 14 amino acids. The junction had 7 bases not matched to a gene; V was cut back by 5 bases and J by 10 bases. In germline, CDR1 is LNHDA, CDR2 SQIVND (reference sequence). CDR3 DNA: TGTGCCAGTAGTGGACGAACAGGGGGGTCACCCCTCCACTTT. It specifies CASSGRTGGSPLHF.

The rearrangement links TRBV18 to TRBJ2-3; 8 nucleotides line up with TRBD1. Germline-derived CDR1 and CDR2 are KGHSH and LQKENI. There are 15 residues in the CDR3. V gave up 5 bases and J gave up 2 bases; unmatched junction bases: 6. The CDR3 DNA reads TGTGCCAGCTCATCGACAGGGGCCAACACAGATACGCAGTATTTT. This codes for CASSSTGANTDTQYF.